One and the same sample provided the 32 T cell receptor beta chains below, sequenced in a study of prognosis after radiotherapy for stage I lung cancer. Amplification of TCR beta CDR3 from genomic DNA used two-round multiplex PCR. First-round PCR amplification was performed with primers specific to each TRBV and TRBJ gene. TCRdb passed the multiplex PCR reads through MiXCR, listing each CDR3 protein once. The sample holds about 25,000 distinct CDR3 sequences; around 40% are singletons and the top ten take roughly 21%. This material consisted of PBMCs, taken before or after stereotactic body radiation therapy (not recorded which). The receptors were sampled from a donor of 50 years or more with non-small cell lung cancer.

Points on this clonotype: A read error is likely here: a far larger clone is one base away. The chain joins TRBV6-5 to TRBJ2-1; D unresolved. The CDR3 covers 13 residues. Looked up from germline, CDR1 is MNHEY and CDR2 is SVGAGI. Trimming shortened V by 5 bases and J by 6 bases, and 11 bases separated the two germline ends. CDR3 in amino acids: CASSVYGFNEQFF. The DNA for the CDR3 is TGTGCCAGCAGTGTCTACGGTTTCAATGAGCAGTTCTTC.

In its sample, this clonotype was seen many times. The conserved phenylalanine or tryptophan normally closing the CDR3 is absent here, so this likely arose from a read error. The chain carries TRBV12-3 or TRBV12-4 and TRBJ1-5; D is ambiguous. The CDR3 length is 14 residues. The V end was cut by 3 bases, the J end by 0 bases, with 6 bases between. In DNA form, the CDR3 reads TGTGCCAGCAGTTTTTTGGGTAGCAATCAGCCCCAGCATCTT. This sequence encodes CASSFLGSNQPQHL.

This sequence joins TRBV6-5 and TRBJ2-1; D is unresolved. V lost 2 bases to trimming and J lost 7 bases, with 9 bases between them. Germline values: CDR1 MNHEY, CDR2 SVGAGI. The CDR3 spans 13 residues. In nucleotides, the CDR3 is TGTGCCAGCAGTTACGCAGCTTCGAATGAGCAGTTCTTC. This encodes CASSYAASNEQFF.

This clonotype was recorded many times. The rearrangement uses TRBV27 and TRBJ1-5; no reliable D call. Between the trimmed V and J ends, which lost 4 bases and 3 bases, there was a span of 13 bases. CDR1 MNHEY and CDR2 SMNVEV come from the germline V gene (reference sequence). CDR3 size: 15 residues. DNA of the CDR3: TGTGCCAGCAGTTCCGGACTGCACATCAATCAGCCCCAGCATTTT. Its protein product is CASSSGLHINQPQHF.

This clonotype was counted many times. The chain links TRBV5-1 to TRBJ1-3; perhaps TRBD1 as D (5 bases). V lost 0 bases, J lost 0 bases, and 10 bases lay in between. The CDR3 has 16 residues. The germline gives CDR1 SGHRS, CDR2 YFSETQ. The CDR3 DNA sequence: TGCGCCAGCAGCTTGGGACAGTCTTTCTCTGGAAACACCATATATTTT. It encodes CASSLGQSFSGNTIYF.

Note on this clonotype: A far larger clone differs by one base, so this is likely a read error. The chain couples TRBV6-1 to TRBJ2-1; possibly TRBD1 for D (6 bases). The germline V and J ends were trimmed by 6 bases and 10 bases, with 16 bases remaining between them. The CDR3 runs 13 residues. Germline V gene data show CDR1 as MNHNS and CDR2 as SASEGT. The CDR3 DNA sequence: TGTGCCAGCAGAACAGGGAGCTCCTACGAGCAGTTCTTC. Translation: CASRTGSSYEQFF.

This clonotype rates as medium-sized. The rearrangement joins TRBV6-2 or TRBV6-3 to TRBJ2-1; 10 nucleotides line up with TRBD2. With V trimmed by 8 bases and J by 9 bases, 7 bases remained unmatched. Germline-derived CDR1 and CDR2 are MNHEY and SVGEGT. This CDR3 is 13 amino acids long. The CDR3 DNA reads TGTGCCAGCGAAACTAGCGGGACTTCTGAGCAGTTCTTC. It encodes CASETSGTSEQFF.

The V call is TRBV6-4, the J call TRBJ2-3, with TRBD2 matching over 7 bases. This CDR3 region has 15 residues. The germline V gene encodes CDR1 MRHNA and CDR2 SNTAGT. V lost 3 bases, J lost 0 bases, and 3 bases stayed unmatched. The CDR3 loop is CASSEERGSTDTQYF. Written as DNA, the CDR3 is TGTGCCAGCAGTGAGGAGCGGGGTAGCACAGATACGCAGTATTTT.

By its share, this clonotype is medium-sized. The chain uses TRBV28 and TRBJ2-2; D tentatively fits TRBD1 or TRBD2 (5 bases each). V was shortened by 5 bases and J by 6 bases, with 13 bases between the two germline ends. Germline CDR1 and CDR2: MDHEN and SYDVKM. The CDR3 runs 14 residues. CDR3 protein: CASSPDRGAGELFF. CDR3 bases: TGTGCCAGCAGTCCGGACCGAGGGGCCGGGGAGCTGTTTTTT.

The CDR3 DNA sequence: TGTGCCAGCAGTGTGAGACGGCCGAACACTGAAGCTTTCTTT. Protein: CASSVRRPNTEAFF. The chain combines TRBV6-1 with TRBJ1-1, with no clear D. V was pared by 4 bases and J by 1 base, with 10 bases between. This CDR3 has 14 amino acids. Germline V gene sequence: CDR1 MNHNS, CDR2 SASEGT.

This clonotype qualifies as medium-sized (0.01 to 0.1%). The rearrangement joins TRBV12-3 or TRBV12-4 to TRBJ2-7, with D unclear. The CDR3 is 13 amino acids. V gave up 1 base and J gave up 2 bases, with 6 bases separating them. DNA of the CDR3: TGTGCCAGCAGTTTAGGGCAGACCTACGAGCAGTACTTC. Amino acid sequence: CASSLGQTYEQYF.

This clonotype was detected many times. This sequence joins TRBV7-3 and TRBJ2-3; 9 bases agree with TRBD2. The V and J ends lost 5 bases and 0 bases, in that order; junction bases with no gene match: 9. The germline CDR1 and CDR2 sequences are SGHTA and FQGTGA. The CDR3 sequence is 17 residues long. Here the CDR3 DNA reads TGTGCCAGCAGCGAGAATGGCGGGGGGGCCAGCACAGATACGCAGTATTTT. Protein: CASSENGGGASTDTQYF.

The chain is built from TRBV2 and TRBJ2-7; D call uncertain. The CDR3 has 13 amino acids. Germline V gene lookup returns CDR1 SNHLY and CDR2 FYNNEI. With 7 bases removed from V and 4 bases from J, the gap between germline ends came to 14 bases. The DNA for the CDR3 is TGTGCCAGCACCTTTGTTGGTCCGTACGAGCAGTACTTC. It translates to CASTFVGPYEQYF.

The V gene is TRBV20-1, the J gene TRBJ1-3; D gene unclear. The V gene's germline CDR1 is DFQATT and CDR2 SNEGSKA (reference sequence). This CDR3 is built from 18 residues. V was trimmed by 4 bases and J by 0 bases, leaving 22 bases between them. The CDR3 loop is CSAMPRVWVASSGNTIYF. The DNA for the CDR3 is TGCAGTGCTATGCCGAGGGTATGGGTGGCAAGCTCTGGAAACACCATATATTTT.

About this clonotype itself: It may be a read error: a sequence one base away is much more abundant. No DNA is shown, since the ends of the CDR3 on it are uncertain; the CDR3 is the one TCRdb lists. J is TRBJ2-2 and V is TRBV6-2 or TRBV6-3. The CDR3 is made up of 14 amino acids, end residues included. Germline CDR1 reads MNHEY; CDR2 reads SVGEGT. CDR3 in amino acids: CAGSWDLRAGELFF.

To note about this clonotype: A far larger clone is one base from this, pointing to a likely read error. The chain recombines TRBV11-3 with TRBJ2-5; no clear D. The J call may be incorrect, as the DNA end agrees better with TRBJ2-1. CDR1 is SGHNT and CDR2 is YENEEA in the germline V gene. The CDR3 is made up of 15 amino acids. This chain's CDR3 is CASSLAAWVGNEQFF. The CDR3, as DNA: TGTGCCAGCAGCTTAGCCGCGTGGGTTGGTAATGAGCAGTTCTTC.

Sample share makes this clonotype medium-sized. The chain uses TRBV5-1 and TRBJ2-1; D is ambiguous. From germline, CDR1 is SGHRS and CDR2 YFSETQ. Trimming removed 2 bases at V and 5 bases at J, with 2 bases between. The CDR3 runs 11 residues. The CDR3 DNA sequence: TGCGCCAGCAGCTTTGACAATGAGCAGTTCTTC. This codes for CASSFDNEQFF. The full variable domain, rest sourced from reference TRBV5-1 and TRBJ2-1, is KAGVTQTPRYLIKTRGQQVTLSCSPISGHRSVSWYQQTPGQGLQFLFEYFSETQRNKGNFPGRFSGRQFSNSRSEMNVSTLELGDSALYLCASSFDNEQFFGPGTRLTVL.

Regarding this clonotype: A much larger clone lies one base from this, so it may be a read error. The chain uses TRBV14 and TRBJ2-7; 7 nucleotides agree with TRBD2. Trimming at V came to 4 bases and at J to 0 bases, leaving 3 bases not matched to a gene. The germline CDR1 and CDR2 sequences are SGHDN and FVKESK. The CDR3 has 14 amino acids. The CDR3 sequence is CASSLGGYSYEQYF. The CDR3 nucleotides read TGTGCCAGCAGCCTGGGAGGGTACTCCTACGAGCAGTACTTC.

This clonotype was recorded at least ten times. The V call is TRBV5-4, the J call TRBJ1-6; 9 bases map to TRBD1. J lost 10 bases, V lost 1 base, and 6 bases had no gene match. This CDR3 has 15 residues. Germline loops: CDR1 SGHNT, CDR2 YYREEE (reference sequence). CDR3 amino acids: CASSLNRGRDSPLHF. CDR3 coding DNA: TGTGCCAGCAGCTTGAACAGGGGGCGCGACTCACCCCTCCACTTT.

This clonotype was counted only a few times. CDR3 loop: CASSQAGEQFF. In nucleotides, the CDR3 is TGTGCCAGCAGTCAGGCCGGGGAGCAGTTCTTC. V and J are TRBV6-1 and TRBJ2-1, with D uncertain. The germline V gene has CDR1 MNHNS and CDR2 SASEGT. The CDR3 length is 11 residues. V was cut by 5 bases and J by 10 bases, with 9 bases left in between.

The chain carries TRBV5-1 and TRBJ2-5, with D unclear. The CDR3 extends over 11 amino acids. The germline V gene encodes CDR1 SGHRS and CDR2 YFSETQ. The V end was cut by 2 bases, the J end by 5 bases, with 4 bases between. The CDR3 DNA follows: TGCGCCAGCAGCTTTCCGGAGACCCAGTACTTC. Translation gives CASSFPETQYF.

Many counts were recorded for this clonotype. The chain is built from TRBV30 and TRBJ1-3; no firm D call. V was clipped by 1 base and J by 0 bases, with 7 bases between them. CDR1 and CDR2 from the germline V gene are GTSNPN and SVGIG (reference sequence). This CDR3 comprises 14 residues. CDR3 nucleotides: TGTGCCTGGAGTGGAACCTTCTCTGGAAACACCATATATTTT. This sequence encodes CAWSGTFSGNTIYF.

This clonotype was detected many times. J is TRBJ2-6 and V is TRBV7-9; D not certain. V gave up 3 bases and J gave up 0 bases, with 9 bases separating them. This CDR3 region has 16 residues. Per the germline V gene, CDR1 is SEHNR and CDR2 is FQNEAQ (reference sequence). CDR3 region: CASSFAHASGANVLTF. DNA of the CDR3: TGTGCCAGCAGCTTTGCTCACGCCTCTGGGGCCAACGTCCTGACTTTC.

This clonotype was observed many times. The chain has TRBV7-9 and TRBJ1-3; 7 bases match TRBD1. Germline values: CDR1 SEHNR, CDR2 FQNEAQ (reference sequence). The CDR3 extends over 13 amino acids. V dropped 5 bases and J dropped 7; count of bases not matched to a gene: 5. CDR3 DNA: TGTGCCAGCAGCGCGACACAGGGGAACACCATATATTTT. Encoded protein: CASSATQGNTIYF.

The chain links TRBV6-2 or TRBV6-3 to TRBJ2-2, with D perhaps matching TRBD1 or TRBD2 (6 bases each). CDR1 and CDR2 from the germline V gene are MNHEY and SVGEGT. CDR3 size: 17 residues. V was clipped by 2 bases and J by 2 bases, with 15 bases between them. CDR3 protein: CASSYEHWGANTGELFF. The CDR3 coding sequence is TGTGCCAGCAGTTACGAACATTGGGGGGCTAACACCGGGGAGCTGTTTTTT.

J is TRBJ2-3 and V is TRBV5-1; 8 bases agree with TRBD1. The length of the CDR3 is 14 residues. Germline V CDR1 and CDR2: SGHRS, YFSETQ. V lost 6 bases and J lost 1; bases outside the gene matches: 4. CDR3 loop: CASTSGQGTDTQYF. The CDR3 DNA sequence: TGCGCCAGCACCTCGGGACAGGGCACAGATACGCAGTATTTT.

Many counts were recorded for this clonotype. The chain recombines TRBV15 with TRBJ2-3; no clear D gene. CDR3 length: 12 amino acids. Germline-derived CDR1 and CDR2 are LNHNV and YYDKDF (reference sequence). The V end lost 5 bases, the J end lost 2 bases, and 5 bases lay between the germline ends. CDR3 coding DNA: TGTGCCACCAGCCGATTCACAGATACGCAGTATTTT. Translation gives CATSRFTDTQYF.

The genes are TRBV6-1 and TRBJ1-6; 10 bases match TRBD1. Looked up from germline, CDR1 is MNHNS and CDR2 is SASEGT. This CDR3 has 18 residues. V shed 6 bases and J 7 bases; nucleotides not matched to a gene: 15. As DNA, the CDR3 is TGTGCCAGCAGCCCCACCATCAACCCGGGACAGGGGAATTCACCCCTCCACTTT. It encodes CASSPTINPGQGNSPLHF.

This clonotype turned up a few times. A read error may be the cause here, since a much bigger clone is one base away. Because it lacks the conserved phenylalanine or tryptophan at the end, this CDR3 is likely a read error. This chain joins TRBV10-3 and TRBJ2-3; D is perhaps TRBD1 or TRBD2 (5 bases each). The germline V and J ends were trimmed by 4 bases and 4 bases, with 12 bases remaining between them. This CDR3 contains 14 residues. Germline V gene lookup returns CDR1 ENHRY and CDR2 SYGVKD. This CDR3 is CAISVGRDADTQYS. DNA for the CDR3: TGTGCCATCAGTGTAGGCAGGGACGCAGATACGCAGTATTCT.

Note on this clonotype: This sequence is one base from a far larger clone and is likely a read error. The chain has TRBV6-2 or TRBV6-3 and TRBJ1-1; D not resolved. CDR1 and CDR2 (germline): MNHEY, SVGEGT. With 6 bases removed from V and 1 base from J, the gap between germline ends came to 12 bases. This CDR3 is built from 14 residues. The CDR3 DNA is TGTGCCAGCAGCCCTATTGGGCAGAACACTGAAGCTTTCTTT. Its translation: CASSPIGQNTEAFF.

This rearrangement joins TRBV6-4 to TRBJ2-3, with D maybe TRBD1 (6 bases). Germline values: CDR1 MRHNA, CDR2 SNTAGT. V was cut by 6 bases and J by 3 bases, with 16 bases left in between. The length of the CDR3 is 15 residues. The CDR3 protein is CASSTGSGDTDTQYF. DNA of the CDR3: TGTGCCAGCAGCACCGGCTCAGGGGATACAGATACGCAGTATTTT.

Of note for this clonotype: One junction end disagrees with the germline gene, perhaps due to a read error. The chain uses TRBV6-2 or TRBV6-3 and TRBJ2-7; D is undetermined. Germline V gene lookup returns CDR1 MNHEY and CDR2 SVGEGT. The CDR3 runs to 13 residues. DNA of the CDR3: TGTGCCAGCAGTGCCTGGGGAAACTACGAGCAATACTTC. Its translation is CASSAWGNYEQYF.